Listed below are T cell receptor beta chains from one sample, sequenced in a study of graft-versus-host responses after intestinal transplantation. Libraries were prepared by immunoSEQ multiplex PCR; TCRdb keeps only in-frame clonotypes and omits some of them. The sample gives 100,000 to 120,000 clones, approximately 92% of which show up once; about 0.54% is in the top ten. These receptors have no known antigen. The sample in question was unstimulated CD8+ T cells sorted from spleen or lymph node cells, obtained before intestinal transplant. The receptors originated from a human donor who received an intestinal transplant. Both conserved end residues are part of each CDR3. A D gene is named only where the DNA matches it firmly.

j_call | d_call | v_call | cdr3_aa | cdr3_nt
TRBJ2-1 | . | TRBV4-1 | CASSPRGYNEQFF | TGCGCCAGCAGCCCTCGCGGGTACAATGAGCAGTTCTTC
TRBJ1-3 | . | TRBV10-3 | CAISDVGRTLSGNTIYF | TGTGCCATCAGTGACGTTGGACGGACTCTCTCTGGAAACACCATATATTTT
TRBJ2-3 | . | TRBV10-3 | CAIRGDTQYF | TGTGCCATCAGGGGAGATACGCAGTATTTT
TRBJ2-5 | . | TRBV7-3 | CASSSQETQYF | TGTGCCAGCAGCTCGCAAGAGACCCAGTACTTC
TRBJ2-1 | . | TRBV14 | CASSPTTLPYNEQFF | TGTGCCAGCAGCCCCACGACCTTACCCTACAATGAGCAGTTCTTC
TRBJ2-5 | . | TRBV7-9 | CASSGAGFGETQYF | TGTGCCTCGTCCGGAGCGGGTTTTGGAGAGACCCAGTACTTC
TRBJ2-5 | TRBD2 | TRBV7-2 | CASTPGGGRGETQYF | TGTGCCAGCACGCCGGGCGGCGGGAGAGGTGAGACCCAGTACTTC
TRBJ1-1 | . | TRBV28 | CASSFLQRTEAFF | TGTGCCAGCAGTTTTCTCCAACGGACTGAAGCTTTCTTT
TRBJ2-7 | . | TRBV6-1 | CASSEDLEQYF | TGTGCCAGCAGTGAGGACTTGGAGCAGTACTTC
TRBJ1-1 | . | TRBV5-6 | CASSLEQGLNTEAFF | TGTGCCAGCAGCTTGGAACAGGGATTGAACACTGAAGCTTTCTTT
TRBJ1-5 | . | TRBV9 | CASSRAGGSNQPQHF | TGTGCCAGCAGCCGAGCGGGGGGGAGCAATCAGCCCCAGCATTTT
TRBJ2-7 | . | TRBV7-9 | CASSSPLGGSYEQYF | TGTGCCAGCAGCTCACCCCTCGGCGGTTCCTACGAGCAGTACTTC
TRBJ1-1 | . | TRBV10-1 | CASSERSGGTEAFF | TGCGCCAGCAGTGAGCGATCCGGAGGCACTGAAGCTTTCTTT
TRBJ2-1 | TRBD2 | TRBV28 | CASSPLAGEEEQFF | TGTGCCAGCAGTCCGCTAGCGGGAGAGGAGGAGCAGTTCTTC